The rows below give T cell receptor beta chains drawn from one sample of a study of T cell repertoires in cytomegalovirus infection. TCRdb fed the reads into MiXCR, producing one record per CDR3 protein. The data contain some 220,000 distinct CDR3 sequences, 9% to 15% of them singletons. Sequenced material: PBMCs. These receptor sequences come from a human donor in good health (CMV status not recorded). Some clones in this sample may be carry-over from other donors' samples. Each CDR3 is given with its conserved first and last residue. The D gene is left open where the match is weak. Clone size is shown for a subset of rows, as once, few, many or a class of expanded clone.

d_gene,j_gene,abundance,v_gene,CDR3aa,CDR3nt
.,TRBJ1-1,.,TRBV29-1,CSVEETGDTEAFF,TGCAGCGTTGAAGAAACCGGAGACACTGAAGCTTTCTTT
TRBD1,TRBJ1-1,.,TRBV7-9,CASIAGQANTEAFF,TGTGCCAGCATCGCGGGACAGGCGAACACTGAAGCTTTCTTT
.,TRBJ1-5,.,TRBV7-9,CASSLYGQGDQPQHF,TGTGCCAGCAGCTTGTATGGGCAGGGTGATCAGCCCCAGCATTTT
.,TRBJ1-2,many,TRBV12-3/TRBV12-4,CASSRDVSYGYTF,TGTGCCAGCAGTAGGGACGTCAGCTATGGCTACACCTTC
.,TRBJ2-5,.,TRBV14,CASSLNRLWTQYF,TGTGCCAGCAGCCTGAACCGTTTATGGACCCAGTACTTC
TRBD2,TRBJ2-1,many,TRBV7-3,CASSSSSGSGRGNEQFF,TGTGCCAGCAGCTCATCCTCGGGCAGCGGGAGGGGTAATGAGCAGTTCTTC
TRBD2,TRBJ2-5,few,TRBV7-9,CASSFYRLAIQETQYF,TGTGCCAGCAGCTTTTACCGACTAGCGATCCAAGAGACCCAGTACTTC
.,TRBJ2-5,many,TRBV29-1,CSVDYAQETQYF,TGCAGCGTGGACTACGCCCAAGAGACCCAGTACTTC
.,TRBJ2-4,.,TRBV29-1,CSARLPENIQYF,TGCAGCGCCCGCCTTCCGGAAAACATTCAGTACTTC
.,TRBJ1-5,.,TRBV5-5,CASSLAGQGNQPQHF,TGTGCCAGCAGCTTGGCGGGTCAGGGAAATCAGCCCCAGCATTTT
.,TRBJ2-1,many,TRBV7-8,CASSPPTTGYNEQFF,TGTGCCAGCAGCCCGCCCACCACAGGGTACAATGAGCAGTTCTTC
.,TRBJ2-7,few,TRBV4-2,CASSQEEQGGTYEQYF,TGTGCCAGCAGCCAAGAGGAACAGGGAGGCACCTACGAGCAGTACTTC
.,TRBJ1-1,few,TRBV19,CASSMDGRTEAFF,TGTGCCAGTAGTATGGACGGTAGGACTGAAGCTTTCTTT
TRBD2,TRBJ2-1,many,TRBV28,CASSFRTSGSDNEQFF,TGTGCCAGCAGTTTTCGGACTAGCGGGAGTGATAATGAGCAGTTCTTC
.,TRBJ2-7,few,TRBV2,CASSDPGQPTLEQYF,TGTGCCAGCAGTGACCCCGGACAGCCTACGTTGGAGCAGTACTTC
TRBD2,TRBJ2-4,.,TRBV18,CASSPDPGGPDIQYF,TGTGCCAGCTCACCCGATCCGGGAGGCCCCGACATTCAGTACTTC
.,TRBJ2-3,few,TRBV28,CASSQLVRRDTQYF,TGTGCCAGCAGTCAATTAGTTAGACGAGATACGCAGTATTTT
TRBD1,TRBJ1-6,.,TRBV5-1,CASSYGQGDNSPLHF,TGCGCCAGCAGCTACGGACAGGGGGATAATTCACCCCTCCACTTT
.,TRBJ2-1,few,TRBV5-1,CASSLGGRRLGQFF,TGCGCCAGCAGCTTGGGGGGACGGCGGTTGGGGCAGTTCTTC
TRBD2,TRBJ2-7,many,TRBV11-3,CASSLEGGSSYEQYF,TGTGCCAGCAGCTTAGAGGGCGGGAGCTCCTACGAGCAGTACTTC
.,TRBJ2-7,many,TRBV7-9,CASSSPYLVEQYF,TGTGCCAGCAGCTCCCCCTATTTGGTCGAGCAGTACTTC
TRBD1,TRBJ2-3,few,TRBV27,CASRLTGVNTDTQYF,TGTGCCAGCAGACTTACAGGGGTAAACACAGATACGCAGTATTTT
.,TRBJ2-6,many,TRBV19,CASSIGDRANVLTF,TGTGCCAGTAGTATAGGAGACCGGGCCAACGTCCTGACTTTC
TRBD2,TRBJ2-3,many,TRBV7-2,CASSLEGGGAGTQYF,TGTGCCAGCAGCTTAGAGGGCGGGGGGGCAGGTACGCAGTATTTT
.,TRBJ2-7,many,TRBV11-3,CASSLTGYEQYF,TGTGCCAGCAGCCTAACGGGATACGAGCAGTACTTC
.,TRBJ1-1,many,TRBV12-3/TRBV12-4,CASSLGQGEGNTEAFF,TGTGCCAGCAGTTTGGGGCAGGGCGAAGGGAACACTGAAGCTTTCTTT
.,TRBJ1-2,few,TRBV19,CASRMDGWTNYGYTF,TGTGCCAGTAGGATGGACGGATGGACTAACTATGGCTACACCTTC
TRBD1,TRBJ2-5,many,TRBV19,CASSIGGTVQETQYF,TGTGCCAGTAGTATAGGAGGGACAGTCCAAGAGACCCAGTACTTC
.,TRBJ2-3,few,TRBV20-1,CSASDPYGTDTQYF,TGCAGTGCTTCCGACCCTTACGGGACAGATACGCAGTATTTT
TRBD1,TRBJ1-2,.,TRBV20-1,CSAGTGANYGYTF,TGCAGTGCTGGGACAGGGGCTAACTATGGCTACACCTTC
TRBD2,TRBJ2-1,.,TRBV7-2,CASSLTAGGPYNEQFF,TGTGCCAGCAGCTTAACAGCGGGGGGGCCCTACAATGAGCAGTTCTTC
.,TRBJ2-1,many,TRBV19,CATREGARNEQFF,TGTGCCACCCGGGAAGGGGCGAGGAATGAGCAGTTCTTC
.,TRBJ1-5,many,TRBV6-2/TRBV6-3,CASSSIPGSNQPQHF,TGTGCCAGCAGCTCGATCCCTGGGAGCAATCAGCCCCAGCATTTT
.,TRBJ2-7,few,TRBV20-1,CSARGSGYEQYF,TGCAGTGCTAGGGGGTCGGGGTACGAGCAGTACTTC
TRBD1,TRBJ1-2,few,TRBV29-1,CSVETYRGSDGYTF,TGCAGCGTTGAGACTTACAGGGGGTCAGATGGCTACACCTTC
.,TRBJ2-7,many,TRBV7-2,CASSSEFMYEQYF,TGTGCCAGCAGCTCAGAGTTTATGTACGAGCAGTACTTC
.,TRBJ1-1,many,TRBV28,CASSLPGLGKNTEAFF,TGTGCCAGCAGTCTCCCGGGACTGGGGAAGAACACTGAAGCTTTCTTT
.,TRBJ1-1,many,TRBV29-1,CSVEGGKGTEAFF,TGCAGCGTTGAGGGGGGTAAGGGAACTGAAGCTTTCTTT
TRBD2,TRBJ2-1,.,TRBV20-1,CSALPGLGNEQFF,TGCAGTGCGTTGCCGGGACTAGGGAATGAGCAGTTCTTC
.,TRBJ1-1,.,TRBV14,CASSQESGKRSSNTEAFF,TGTGCCAGCAGCCAAGAGTCGGGAAAGAGGAGCTCGAACACTGAAGCTTTCTTT
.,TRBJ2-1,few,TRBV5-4,CASSKGQDNEQFF,TGTGCCAGCAGCAAAGGACAAGACAATGAGCAGTTCTTC
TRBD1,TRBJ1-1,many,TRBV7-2,CASSGQGAHTEAFF,TGTGCCAGCAGCGGACAGGGGGCGCACACTGAAGCTTTCTTT
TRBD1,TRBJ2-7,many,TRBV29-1,CSARTGTYEQYF,TGCAGCGCCCGGACAGGAACCTACGAGCAGTACTTC
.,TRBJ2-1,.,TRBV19,CASSIGEQGNEQFF,TGTGCCAGTAGTATAGGTGAACAGGGAAATGAGCAGTTCTTC
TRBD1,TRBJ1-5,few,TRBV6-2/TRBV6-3,CASSSTGAPYSNQPQHF,TGTGCCAGCAGTTCGACAGGGGCTCCCTATAGCAATCAGCCCCAGCATTTT
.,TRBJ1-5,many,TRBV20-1,CSARVPGLGNQPQHF,TGCAGTGCTAGAGTCCCGGGTTTGGGCAATCAGCCCCAGCATTTT
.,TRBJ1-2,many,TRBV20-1,CSAQTGLGYTF,TGCAGTGCCCAAACAGGGTTAGGCTACACCTTC
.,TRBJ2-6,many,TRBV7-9,CASSLRVTGIGANVLTF,TGTGCCAGCAGCTTACGGGTCACAGGGATAGGGGCCAACGTCCTGACTTTC
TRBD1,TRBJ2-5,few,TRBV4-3,CASSQGGQWDTQYF,TGCGCCAGCAGCCAAGGGGGACAGTGGGACACCCAGTACTTC
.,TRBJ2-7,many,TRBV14,CASSQHNSYEQYF,TGTGCCAGCAGCCAGCACAACTCCTACGAGCAGTACTTC